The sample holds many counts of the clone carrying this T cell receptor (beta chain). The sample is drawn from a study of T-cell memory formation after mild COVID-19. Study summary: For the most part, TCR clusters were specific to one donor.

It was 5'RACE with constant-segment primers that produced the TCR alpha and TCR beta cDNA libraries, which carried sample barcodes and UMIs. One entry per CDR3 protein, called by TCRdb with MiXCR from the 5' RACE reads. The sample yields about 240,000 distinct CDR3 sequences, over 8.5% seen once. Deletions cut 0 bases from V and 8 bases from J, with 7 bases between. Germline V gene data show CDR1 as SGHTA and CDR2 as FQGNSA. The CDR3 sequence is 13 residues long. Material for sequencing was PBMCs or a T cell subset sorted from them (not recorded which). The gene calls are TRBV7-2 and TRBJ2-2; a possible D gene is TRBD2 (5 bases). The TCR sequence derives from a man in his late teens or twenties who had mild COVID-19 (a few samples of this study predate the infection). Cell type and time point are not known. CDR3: CASSLARGGELFF. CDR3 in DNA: TGTGCCAGCAGCTTAGCGCGAGGGGGGGAGCTGTTTTTT.